This entry lists 10 T cell receptor beta chains sequenced from one sample in a study of T-cell reconstitution after alpha-beta-depleted transplantation in children (TCRdb year 2016). The receptor library was made with PCR. TCRdb shows the sequencer as Illumina HiSeq 2500. TCR library preparation used molecular barcoding, with unique molecular identifiers applied to normalize quantification of the TCRbeta repertoire. TCRdb reprocessing: public reads trimmed at Q25 with fastp, clones called with MiXCR, in-frame beta chains kept. Under each unique CDR3 protein, matching rows form one entry showing the most common genes and DNA. Present in this sample are around 76,000 distinct CDR3 sequences, about a sixth of which were seen just once. The ten top clones hold approximately 51% of the sample. The sample's treatment or condition, from its label and the paper: allogeneic hematopoietic cell transplantation with graft depleted of TCRalphabeta T cells and CD19 B cells.

The sequencing here drew on PBMCs, mostly from graft donor cells, taken 360 days after TCRalphabeta/CD19-depleted stem cell transplant. Receptor source: a male patient aged 2-10 years who had a stem cell transplant for acute lymphoblastic leukemia, so the T cells may come from the graft donor.

This clonotype was seen only a few times. The chain uses TRBV6-5 and TRBJ2-7, with 8 bases identical to TRBD1. V trimming: 0 bases; J trimming: 1 base; junction bases outside the gene matches: 2. There are 15 residues in the CDR3. Germline CDR1 is MNHEY and CDR2 is SVGAGI. This chain's CDR3 is CASSYSGTGSYEQYF. In nucleotides, the CDR3 is TGTGCCAGCAGTTACTCGGGGACAGGTTCCTACGAGCAGTACTTC.

The genes are TRBV5-5 and TRBJ2-7; TRBD1 aligns across 10 bases. The CDR3 spans 15 residues. The ends lost 3 bases at V and 2 bases at J; junction bases unmatched: 5. Germline V lookup: CDR1 SGHKS, CDR2 YYEKEE (reference sequence). CDR3 bases: TGTGCCAGCAGCTCGCCGGACAGGGGGACCTACGAGCAGTACTTC. Protein product: CASSSPDRGTYEQYF.

The chain joins TRBV29-1 to TRBJ2-5, with 7 bases lining up with TRBD2. Germline V gene data show CDR1 as SQVTM and CDR2 as ANQGSEA. V was pared by 1 base and J by 4 bases, with 6 bases of the junction left unmatched. The CDR3 runs to 14 residues. CDR3 in DNA: TGCAGCGTTGAAGTTCGACCGGGGGGAGAGACCCAGTACTTC. Its protein is CSVEVRPGGETQYF.

This clonotype appeared many times. V usage is TRBV24-1 and J usage is TRBJ1-1; 8 bases align to TRBD1. Germline values: CDR1 KGHDR, CDR2 SFDVKD. V gave up 9 bases and J gave up 1 base; unmatched junction bases: 9. This CDR3 spans 15 amino acids. CDR3 loop: CATPDREGENTEAFF. CDR3 bases: TGTGCCACCCCGGACAGGGAAGGGGAGAACACTGAAGCTTTCTTT.

Ten or more counts support this clonotype. CDR3 in DNA: TGTGCCACCAGTGATTTTGGGACTAGCGGGCGAGAGACCCAGTACTTC. Its translation: CATSDFGTSGRETQYF. V is TRBV24-1 and J is TRBJ2-5, with 12 bases identical to TRBD2. The V gene end was trimmed by 1 base and the J gene end by 4 bases; junction bases not matched to a gene: 3. The CDR3 has 16 residues. CDR1 and CDR2 from the germline V gene are KGHDR and SFDVKD.

The J gene is TRBJ2-1, the V gene TRBV4-1; the match to TRBD2 covers 16 bases. Germline CDR1 MGHRA, CDR2 YSYEKL. Trimming at V came to 4 bases and at J to 5 bases, leaving 11 bases not matched to a gene. This CDR3 has 19 residues. The CDR3 DNA follows: TGCGCCAGCAGCCTCCATACCGGGACTAGCGGGAGGGTCGACAATGAGCAGTTCTTC. Translating gives CASSLHTGTSGRVDNEQFF.

V and J are TRBV7-9 and TRBJ2-1; TRBD2 might be the D (5 bases). Trimming left V 0 bases short and J 3 bases short, with 12 bases between. Germline CDR1 reads SEHNR; CDR2 reads FQNEAQ (reference sequence). This CDR3 has 16 residues. As DNA, the CDR3 is TGTGCCAGCAGCTTAGCGGGCGGACGGGACTACAATGAGCAGTTCTTC. This gives the protein CASSLAGGRDYNEQFF. Full variable domain (remainder filled in from reference TRBV7-9 and TRBJ2-1): DTGVSQNPRHKITKRGQNVTFRCDPISEHNRLYWYRQTLGQGPEFLTYFQNEAQLEKSRLLSDRFSAERPKGSFSTLEIQRTEQGDSAMYLCASSLAGGRDYNEQFFGPGTRLTVL.

This clonotype was observed a handful of times. This rearrangement joins TRBV7-9 to TRBJ1-2; a possible D gene is TRBD1 (5 bases). The germline V and J ends were trimmed by 10 bases and 5 bases, with 23 bases remaining between them. Germline V lookup: CDR1 SEHNR, CDR2 FQNEAQ (reference sequence). The CDR3 spans 15 residues. The CDR3 spells CATTQPNGGRYGYTF. The DNA of the CDR3 is TGTGCCACGACCCAACCGAATGGGGGTCGGTATGGCTACACCTTC.

This clonotype was seen more than once but under ten times. The chain carries TRBV5-1 and TRBJ2-1; 12 bases fit TRBD2. The CDR3 covers 17 residues. Trimming took 1 base from V and 2 from J; bases not matched to a gene: 4. In germline, CDR1 is SGHRS, CDR2 YFSETQ. The CDR3 here is CASSLPGLAGTYNEQFF. In DNA, the CDR3 is TGCGCCAGCAGCTTGCCTGGACTAGCGGGAACCTACAATGAGCAGTTCTTC.

This clonotype has a handful of counts. The rearrangement links TRBV10-3 to TRBJ2-7; TRBD2 aligns across 10 bases. The J segment lost 3 bases and the V segment lost 4 bases, leaving 0 bases of the junction unmatched. Germline V gene sequence: CDR1 ENHRY, CDR2 SYGVKD. This CDR3 has 13 residues. The CDR3 DNA follows: TGTGCCATCAGTGTAGCGGGAGGCTACGAGCAGTACTTC. Amino acids: CAISVAGGYEQYF.